Following are 4 T cell receptor beta chains from one sample sequenced in a study of OX40 agonist ivuxolimab in advanced cancers. Generated by immunoSEQ multiplex PCR, the TCRdb table keeps only in-frame clones and is missing some. The table shows 65,000 to 75,000 clones, with around 90% occurring only once. The sequences come from CD4+ or CD8+ T cells sorted from blood, collected in a trial of the OX40 agonist ivuxolimab. These receptors were taken from an adult with an advanced solid tumor such as melanoma, head and neck, liver or kidney cancer.

The chain is built from TRBV5-1 and TRBJ2-3, with TRBD2 matching over 11 bases. CDR1 and CDR2 from the germline V gene are SGHRS and YFSETQ. The J segment lost 0 bases and the V segment lost 0 bases, leaving 0 bases of the junction unmatched. This CDR3 comprises 16 residues. The CDR3 loop reads CASSLGLAGSTDTQYF. The CDR3 region has the DNA TGCGCCAGCAGCTTGGGACTAGCGGGGAGCACAGATACGCAGTATTTT.

The chain uses TRBV19 and TRBJ1-2; D perhaps matches TRBD1 (6 bases). This CDR3 comprises 14 residues. Germline loops: CDR1 LNHDA, CDR2 SQIVND (reference sequence). V dropped 6 bases and J dropped 4 bases, with 15 bases sitting between them. The chain's CDR3 is CASSPRDKIYGYTF. DNA of the CDR3: TGTGCCAGTAGCCCCCGGGACAAGATCTATGGCTACACCTTC.

This rearrangement joins TRBV7-8 to TRBJ2-3, with D perhaps assigned TRBD1 or TRBD2 (5 bases each). CDR1 SGHVS and CDR2 FQNEAQ come from the germline V gene. This CDR3 contains 18 residues. The V end was cut by 6 bases, the J end by 4 bases, with 26 bases between. The chain's CDR3 is CASRTGRGAGRIADTQYF. DNA for the CDR3: TGTGCCAGCAGAACCGGTCGGGGCGCAGGGAGAATCGCAGATACGCAGTATTTT.

This clone was seen a single time. CDR3 nucleotides: TGCGCCAGCAGCCAAGAAGCAGGGTATCCCGAGCAGTACTTC. It is translated as CASSQEAGYPEQYF. The chain couples TRBV4-3 to TRBJ2-7; D perhaps matches TRBD1 (5 bases). V gave up 0 bases and J gave up 6 bases, with 12 bases separating them. Germline V lookup: CDR1 LGHNA, CDR2 YSLEER. This CDR3 region has 14 residues.